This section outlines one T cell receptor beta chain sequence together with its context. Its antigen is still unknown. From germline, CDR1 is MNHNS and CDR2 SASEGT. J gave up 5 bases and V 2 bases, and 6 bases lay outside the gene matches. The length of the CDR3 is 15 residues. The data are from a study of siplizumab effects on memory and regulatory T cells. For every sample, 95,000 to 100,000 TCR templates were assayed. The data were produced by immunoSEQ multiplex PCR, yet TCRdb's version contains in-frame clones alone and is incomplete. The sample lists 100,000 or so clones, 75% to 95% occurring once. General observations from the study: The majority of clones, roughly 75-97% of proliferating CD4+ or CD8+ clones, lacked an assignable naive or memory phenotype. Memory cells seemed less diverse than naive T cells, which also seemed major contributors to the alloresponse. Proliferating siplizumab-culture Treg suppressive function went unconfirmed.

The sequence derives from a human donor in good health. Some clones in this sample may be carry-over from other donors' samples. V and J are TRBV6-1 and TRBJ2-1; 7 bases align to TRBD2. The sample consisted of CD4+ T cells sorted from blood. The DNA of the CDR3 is TGTGCCAGCAGTGAATGGGGAGGGCCGCACAATGAGCAGTTCTTC. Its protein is CASSEWGGPHNEQFF.